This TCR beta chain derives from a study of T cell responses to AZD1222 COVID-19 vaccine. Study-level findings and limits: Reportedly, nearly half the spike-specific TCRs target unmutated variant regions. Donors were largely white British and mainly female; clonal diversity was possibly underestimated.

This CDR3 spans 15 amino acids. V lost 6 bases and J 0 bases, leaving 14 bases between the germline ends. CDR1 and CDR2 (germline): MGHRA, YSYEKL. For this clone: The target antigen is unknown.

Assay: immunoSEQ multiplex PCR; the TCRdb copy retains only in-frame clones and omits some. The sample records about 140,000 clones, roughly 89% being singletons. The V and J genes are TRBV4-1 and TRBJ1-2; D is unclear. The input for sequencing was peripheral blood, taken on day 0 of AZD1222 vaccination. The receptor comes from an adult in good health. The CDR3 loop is CASRLSDRANYGYTF. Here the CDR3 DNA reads TGCGCCAGCAGGTTGTCCGATCGAGCTAACTATGGCTACACCTTC.